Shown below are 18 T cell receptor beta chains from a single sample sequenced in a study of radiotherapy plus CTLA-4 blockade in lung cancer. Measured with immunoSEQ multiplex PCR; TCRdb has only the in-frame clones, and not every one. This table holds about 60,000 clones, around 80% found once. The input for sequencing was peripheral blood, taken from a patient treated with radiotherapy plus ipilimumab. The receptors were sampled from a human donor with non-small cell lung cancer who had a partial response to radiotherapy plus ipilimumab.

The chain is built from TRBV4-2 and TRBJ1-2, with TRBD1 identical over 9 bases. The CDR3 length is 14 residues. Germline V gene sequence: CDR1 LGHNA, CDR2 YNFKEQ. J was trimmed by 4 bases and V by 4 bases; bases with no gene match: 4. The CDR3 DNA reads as TGTGCCAGCAGCCCCTCGGACAGGGGCTATGGCTACACCTTC. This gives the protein CASSPSDRGYGYTF.

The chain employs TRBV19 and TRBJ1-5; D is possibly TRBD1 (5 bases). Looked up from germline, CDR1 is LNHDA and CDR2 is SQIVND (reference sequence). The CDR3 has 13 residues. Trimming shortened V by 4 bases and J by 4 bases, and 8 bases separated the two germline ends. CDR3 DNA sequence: TGTGCCAGTAGTAGGGGCGGTAATCAGCCCCAGCATTTT. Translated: CASSRGGNQPQHF.

The DNA for the CDR3 is TGTGCCAGCAGCCCCCGGGACAGGGGGCACCACGAGCAGTACTTC. Its translation: CASSPRDRGHHEQYF. J is TRBJ2-7 and V is TRBV21-1; TRBD1 was called by the table and not checked on the DNA. TRBV21-1 corresponds to a pseudogene. The CDR3 contains 15 residues.

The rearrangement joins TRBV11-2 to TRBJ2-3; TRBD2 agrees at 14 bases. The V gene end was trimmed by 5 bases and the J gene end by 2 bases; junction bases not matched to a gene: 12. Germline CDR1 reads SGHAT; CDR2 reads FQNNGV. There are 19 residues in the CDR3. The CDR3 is CASSHLPGLAGADTDTQYF. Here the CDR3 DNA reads TGTGCCAGCAGCCACCTACCGGGACTAGCGGGGGCCGACACAGATACGCAGTATTTT.

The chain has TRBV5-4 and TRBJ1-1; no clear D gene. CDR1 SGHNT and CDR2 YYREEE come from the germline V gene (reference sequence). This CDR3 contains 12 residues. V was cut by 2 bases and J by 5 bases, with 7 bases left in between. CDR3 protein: CASSFEWTEAFF. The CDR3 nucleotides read TGTGCCAGCAGCTTTGAGTGGACTGAAGCTTTCTTT.

CDR3 DNA: TGTGCCAGTAGTATCCTGCGGGACACCGGGGAGCTGTTTTTT. It yields the protein CASSILRDTGELFF. The V call is TRBV19, the J call TRBJ2-2; weak D call: TRBD2 (5 bases). The CDR3 totals 14 residues. V gave up 3 bases and J gave up 3 bases, with 8 bases separating them. Germline CDR1 is LNHDA and CDR2 is SQIVND (reference sequence).

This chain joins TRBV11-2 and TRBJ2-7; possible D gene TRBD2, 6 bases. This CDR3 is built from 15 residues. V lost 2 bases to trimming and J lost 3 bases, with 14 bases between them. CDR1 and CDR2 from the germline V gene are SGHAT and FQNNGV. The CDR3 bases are TGTGCCAGCAGCTTACGCGGGACTGGGGACTACGAGCAGTACTTC. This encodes CASSLRGTGDYEQYF.

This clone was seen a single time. CDR3 sequence: CASSYGRGGADTQYF. The CDR3 DNA follows: TGTGCCAGCAGCTATGGGCGGGGGGGCGCAGATACGCAGTATTTT. V and J are TRBV5-4 and TRBJ2-3, with TRBD2 matching 9 bases. In germline, CDR1 is SGHNT, CDR2 YYREEE (reference sequence). The CDR3 runs to 15 residues. V was clipped by 3 bases and J by 4 bases; unmatched bases: 6.

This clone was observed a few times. The CDR3 region is CASSTRTGVRDGHYGYTF. The CDR3 bases are TGTGCCAGCAGTACCCGGACAGGGGTAAGGGATGGCCACTATGGCTACACCTTC. The V gene is TRBV27, the J gene TRBJ1-2, with 9 positions matching TRBD1. This CDR3 is 18 amino acids long. J lost 3 bases, V lost 5 bases, and 16 bases had no gene match. Germline CDR1 reads MNHEY; CDR2 reads SMNVEV (reference sequence).

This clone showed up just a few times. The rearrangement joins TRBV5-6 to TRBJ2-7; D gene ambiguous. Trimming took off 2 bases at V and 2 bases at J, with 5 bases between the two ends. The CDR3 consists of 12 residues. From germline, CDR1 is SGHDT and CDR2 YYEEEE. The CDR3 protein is CASSFLTYEQYF. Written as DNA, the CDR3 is TGTGCCAGCAGCTTTCTTACCTACGAGCAGTACTTC.

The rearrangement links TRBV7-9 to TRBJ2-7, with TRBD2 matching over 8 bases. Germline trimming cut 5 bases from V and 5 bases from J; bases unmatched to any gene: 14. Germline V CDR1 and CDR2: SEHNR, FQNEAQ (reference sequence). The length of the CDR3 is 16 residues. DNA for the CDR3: TGTGCCAGCAGCCTAAGCGGGGGCGGGGGCCGGGACGAGCAGTACTTC. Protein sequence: CASSLSGGGGRDEQYF. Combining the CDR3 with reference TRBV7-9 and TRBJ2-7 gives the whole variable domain DTGVSQNPRHKITKRGQNVTFRCDPISEHNRLYWYRQTLGQGPEFLTYFQNEAQLEKSRLLSDRFSAERPKGSFSTLEIQRTEQGDSAMYLCASSLSGGGGRDEQYFGPGTRLTVT.

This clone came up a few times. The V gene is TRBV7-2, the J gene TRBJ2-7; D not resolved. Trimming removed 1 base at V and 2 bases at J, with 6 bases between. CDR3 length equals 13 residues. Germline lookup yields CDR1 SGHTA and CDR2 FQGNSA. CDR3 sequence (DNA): TGTGCCAGCAGCTTAGTCCGGGCCTACGAGCAGTACTTC. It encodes CASSLVRAYEQYF.

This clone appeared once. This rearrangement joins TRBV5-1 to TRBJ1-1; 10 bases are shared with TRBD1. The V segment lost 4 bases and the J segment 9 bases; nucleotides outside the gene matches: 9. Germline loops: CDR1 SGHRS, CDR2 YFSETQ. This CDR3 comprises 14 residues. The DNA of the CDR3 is TGCGCCAGCAGCCGCGGGACAGGGGACGAGAAAGCTTTCTTT. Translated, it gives CASSRGTGDEKAFF.

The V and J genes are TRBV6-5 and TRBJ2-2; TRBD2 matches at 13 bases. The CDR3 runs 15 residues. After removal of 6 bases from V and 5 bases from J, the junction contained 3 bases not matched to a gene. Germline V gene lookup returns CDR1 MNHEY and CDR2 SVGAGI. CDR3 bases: TGTGCCAGCAGGGAGACTAGCGGGGGGACCGGGGAGCTGTTTTTT. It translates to CASRETSGGTGELFF.

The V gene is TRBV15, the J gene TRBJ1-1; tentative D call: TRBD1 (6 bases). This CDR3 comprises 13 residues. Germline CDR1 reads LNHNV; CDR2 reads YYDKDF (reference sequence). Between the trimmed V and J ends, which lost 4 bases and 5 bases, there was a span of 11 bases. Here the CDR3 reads CATSMDSRTEAFF. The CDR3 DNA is TGTGCCACCAGCATGGACAGTCGGACTGAAGCTTTCTTT.

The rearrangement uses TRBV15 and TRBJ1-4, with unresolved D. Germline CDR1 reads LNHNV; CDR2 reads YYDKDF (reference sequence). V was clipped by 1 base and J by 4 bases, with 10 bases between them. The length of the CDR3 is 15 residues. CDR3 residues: CATSRGGLNNEKLFF. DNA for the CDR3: TGTGCCACCAGCAGAGGCGGACTTAATAATGAAAAACTGTTTTTT.

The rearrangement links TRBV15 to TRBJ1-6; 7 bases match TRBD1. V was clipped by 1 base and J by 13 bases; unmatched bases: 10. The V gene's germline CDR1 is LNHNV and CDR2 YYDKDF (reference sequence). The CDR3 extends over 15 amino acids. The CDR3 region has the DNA TGTGCCACCAGCAGAGTCCGGACAGGCGGATCCCCCCTCCACTTT. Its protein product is CATSRVRTGGSPLHF.

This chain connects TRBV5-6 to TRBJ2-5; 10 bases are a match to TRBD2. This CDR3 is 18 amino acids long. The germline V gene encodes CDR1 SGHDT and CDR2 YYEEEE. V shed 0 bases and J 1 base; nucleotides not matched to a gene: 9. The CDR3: CASSLVFRSGGGQETQYF. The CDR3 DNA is TGTGCCAGCAGCTTGGTATTTAGGAGCGGGGGGGGCCAAGAGACCCAGTACTTC.